The source of this TCR beta chain is a study of T cell responses to AZD1222 COVID-19 vaccine. Study context: Pooling covered second doses at about 4 or about 12 weeks.

Germline loops: CDR1 MNHEY, CDR2 SVGAGI. CDR3 size: 14 residues. Trimming left V 0 bases short and J 3 bases short, with 9 bases between. TCRdb's copy holds only in-frame clones and misses some; the assay was immunoSEQ multiplex PCR. Of roughly 66,000 clones listed, roughly four fifths were seen once; the top ten hold around 5.4%. The TCR was taken from an adult in good health. Sequenced here: peripheral blood, sampled on day 0 of AZD1222 vaccination. The rearrangement links TRBV6-5 to TRBJ2-7; unclear D gene. The DNA for the CDR3 is TGTGCCAGCAGTTACTCCCGTGGGGTCTACGAGCAGTACTTC. Its protein is CASSYSRGVYEQYF.